The next 5 T cell receptor beta chains were all read from a single sample in a study of OX40 agonist ivuxolimab in advanced cancers. Sequencing was performed with immunoSEQ multiplex PCR; in TCRdb, only in-frame clones are kept and a portion is missing. The sample yields 50,000 or so clones, 75% to 90% seen once. This specimen consisted of CD4+ or CD8+ T cells sorted from blood, obtained in a trial of the OX40 agonist ivuxolimab. The receptors originated from an adult with an advanced solid tumor such as melanoma, head and neck, liver or kidney cancer.

V is TRBV6-1 and J is TRBJ1-1; possible D gene TRBD1, 6 bases. This CDR3 is built from 14 residues. V lost 3 bases and J lost 5, with 13 bases in between. CDR1 and CDR2 from the germline V gene are MNHNS and SASEGT. This CDR3 is CASSESQGGTEAFF. Written as DNA, the CDR3 is TGTGCCAGCAGTGAGTCACAGGGTGGGACTGAAGCTTTCTTT.

The chain uses TRBV11-3 and TRBJ2-2; D unclear. Trimming took 4 bases from V and 0 from J, leaving 15 bases between them. Per the germline V gene, CDR1 is SGHNT and CDR2 is YENEEA. There are 17 residues in the CDR3. DNA for the CDR3: TGTGCCAGCAGCTCCCGAGATGCGGCACCGAACACCGGGGAGCTGTTTTTT. Translated, it gives CASSSRDAAPNTGELFF. Complete variable domain (other parts from reference TRBV11-3 and TRBJ2-2): EAGVVQSPRYKIIEKKQPVAFWCNPISGHNTLYWYLQNLGQGPELLIRYENEEAVDDSQLPKDRFSAERLKGVDSTLKIQPAELGDSAVYLCASSSRDAAPNTGELFFGEGSRLTVL.

The chain has TRBV28 and TRBJ1-1, with no clear D. V lost 5 bases and J lost 4, with 8 bases in between. The V gene's germline CDR1 is MDHEN and CDR2 SYDVKM. This CDR3 is 12 amino acids long. The CDR3 nucleotides read TGTGCCAGCAGTGACCGGGGCACTGAAGCTTTCTTT. It specifies CASSDRGTEAFF. The full variable domain, rest sourced from reference TRBV28 and TRBJ1-1, is DVKVTQSSRYLVKRTGEKVFLECVQDMDHENMFWYRQDPGLGLRLIYFSYDVKMKEKGDIPEGYSVSREKKERFSLILESASTNQTSMYLCASSDRGTEAFFGQGTRLTVV.

The chain employs TRBV6-1 and TRBJ2-5, with D possibly matching TRBD2 (7 bases). This CDR3 contains 15 residues. V was trimmed by 2 bases and J by 3 bases, leaving 13 bases between them. CDR1 is MNHNS, CDR2 SASEGT, per germline. The CDR3 nucleotides are TGTGCCAGCAGTGAATGGAGGGGGGGGAAAGAGACCCAGTACTTC. Its translation is CASSEWRGGKETQYF.

The V call is TRBV4-1, the J call TRBJ2-7, with 8 bases identical to TRBD1. Unmatched junction bases numbered 4, after V lost 4 bases and J lost 2 bases. This CDR3 comprises 14 residues. Germline V gene sequence: CDR1 MGHRA, CDR2 YSYEKL. The CDR3, as DNA: TGCGCCAGCAGCCTCGGACAGGGCGCCTACGAGCAGTACTTC. This sequence encodes CASSLGQGAYEQYF.